Listed below are T cell receptor beta chains from one sample, sequenced in a study of cytomegalovirus exposure and HLA in healthy donors. Here immunoSEQ multiplex PCR was the method, and the copy in TCRdb shows in-frame clones only, minus some. The sample records approximately 170,000 clones, around four fifths being singletons. The sample comprised PBMCs. The receptor source for this set is a female donor in good health and CMV-seronegative. The CDR3 runs from the conserved cysteine through the conserved F or W. The order of the fields is V gene, J gene, D gene, clone size, CDR3 DNA, CDR3 protein. The D gene is left open where the match is weak. Some rows have no size entry. The others give once, few or many, or a class for an expanded clone.

TRBV6-5,TRBJ1-2,-,once,TGTGCCAGCAGTTACTTAGCCAGAATAACCCTCTATGGCTACACCTTC,CASSYLARITLYGYTF
TRBV6-5,TRBJ2-5,TRBD1,-,TGTGCCAGCAGCCGGGGACAGGGGCTCCAAGAGACCCAGTACTTC,CASSRGQGLQETQYF
TRBV9,TRBJ2-4,-,-,TGTGCCAGCAGCGACAGGCCGGCGAACATTCAGTACTTC,CASSDRPANIQYF
TRBV7-9,TRBJ2-2,-,-,TGTTCCAGCAGGGGGATAGGGAGGGCCATGCCAGCAAACACCGGGGAGCTGTTTTTT,CSSRGIGRAMPANTGELFF
TRBV9,TRBJ2-2,-,-,TGTGCCAGCGGAGGGATTAGGGACACCGGGGAGCTGTTTTTT,CASGGIRDTGELFF
TRBV7-3,TRBJ1-1,TRBD1,once,TGTGCCAGCAGCCCCGGACAGGGATCGTCGACTGAAGCTTTCTTT,CASSPGQGSSTEAFF
TRBV18,TRBJ2-2,TRBD1,-,TGTGCCAGCTCACCGGGACAGGGCGACACCGGGGAGCTGTTTTTT,CASSPGQGDTGELFF
TRBV15,TRBJ1-1,TRBD1,once,TGTGCCACCAGGGTCACAGGACAGGGGACTGAAGCTTTCTTT,CATRVTGQGTEAFF
TRBV5-1,TRBJ2-3,TRBD1,-,TGCGCCAGCAGTTGGGACAGCTCCTCCACAGATACGCAGTATTTT,CASSWDSSSTDTQYF
TRBV28,TRBJ1-6,-,few,TGTGCCAGCACCATCGGGTTATATAATTCACCCCTCCACTTT,CASTIGLYNSPLHF
TRBV2,TRBJ2-7,TRBD1,once,TGTGCCACTGAGGACAGGGGCCTGGAGCAGTACTTC,CATEDRGLEQYF
TRBV5-1,TRBJ2-7,-,-,TGCGCCAGCAGCGCGGGGACCGGACCCTACGAGCAGTACTTC,CASSAGTGPYEQYF
TRBV7-2,TRBJ1-2,-,-,TGTGCCAGCAGTTTAGGGGTCGGGGATGGCTACACCTTC,CASSLGVGDGYTF
TRBV7-2,TRBJ2-5,TRBD2,few,TGTGCCAGCAGCTTAGTACTAGCGGGAGGGACCCAGTACTTC,CASSLVLAGGTQYF
TRBV5-6,TRBJ2-5,-,-,TGTGCCAGCAGCTTCCCCAGGGTCCCGATGGAGGAGACCCAGTACTTC,CASSFPRVPMEETQYF
TRBV18,TRBJ2-1,-,-,TGTGCCAGCTCACCACCGTTTGGACTCCCTCCTGATTACAATGAGCAGTTCTTC,CASSPPFGLPPDYNEQFF
TRBV5-1,TRBJ1-3,TRBD1,-,TGCGCCAGCAGCTTGGTCGGGACAGGGGCTCTCTCTGGAAACACCATATATTTT,CASSLVGTGALSGNTIYF